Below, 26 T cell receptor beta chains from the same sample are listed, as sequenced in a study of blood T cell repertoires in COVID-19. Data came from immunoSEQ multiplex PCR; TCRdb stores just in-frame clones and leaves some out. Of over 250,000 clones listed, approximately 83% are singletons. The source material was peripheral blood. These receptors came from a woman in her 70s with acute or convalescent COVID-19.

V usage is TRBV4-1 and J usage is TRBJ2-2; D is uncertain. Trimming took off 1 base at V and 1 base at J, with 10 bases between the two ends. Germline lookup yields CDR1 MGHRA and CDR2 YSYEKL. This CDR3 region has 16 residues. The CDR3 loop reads CASSQGLLVNTGELFF. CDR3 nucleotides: TGCGCCAGCAGCCAAGGGTTACTGGTGAACACCGGGGAGCTGTTTTTT.

CDR3 amino acids: CASSPYTGRNTEAFF. In DNA, the CDR3 is TGTGCCAGCAGCCCCTATACAGGGAGAAACACTGAAGCTTTCTTT. This rearrangement joins TRBV3-1 (or the pseudogene TRBV3-2) to TRBJ1-1, with a possible D match to TRBD1 (6 bases). Germline assignment: CDR1 LGHDT and CDR2 YNNKEL (reference sequence). The V end was cut by 4 bases, the J end by 2 bases, with 14 bases between. The length of the CDR3 is 15 residues.

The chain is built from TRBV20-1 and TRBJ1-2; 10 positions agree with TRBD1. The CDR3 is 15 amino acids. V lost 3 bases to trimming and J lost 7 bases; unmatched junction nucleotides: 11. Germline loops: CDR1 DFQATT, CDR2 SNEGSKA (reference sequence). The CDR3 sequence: CSASPGQGFVSGYTF. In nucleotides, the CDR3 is TGCAGTGCTAGTCCGGGACAGGGGTTTGTTAGTGGCTACACCTTC.

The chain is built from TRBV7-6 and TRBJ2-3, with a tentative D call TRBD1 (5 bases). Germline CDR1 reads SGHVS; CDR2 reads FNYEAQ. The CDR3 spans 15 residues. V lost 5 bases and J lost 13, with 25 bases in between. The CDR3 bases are TGTGCCAGCAGCCAAGGGGCTGACCGCGTGACAGAGGAGTATTTT. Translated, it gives CASSQGADRVTEEYF.

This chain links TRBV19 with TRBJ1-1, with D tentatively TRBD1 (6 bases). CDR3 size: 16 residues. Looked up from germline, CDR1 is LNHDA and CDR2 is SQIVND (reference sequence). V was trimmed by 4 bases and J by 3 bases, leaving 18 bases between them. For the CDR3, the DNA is TGTGCCAGTAGTAGGCCTCGGGGGGCGCGTGACACTGAAGCTTTCTTT. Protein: CASSRPRGARDTEAFF.

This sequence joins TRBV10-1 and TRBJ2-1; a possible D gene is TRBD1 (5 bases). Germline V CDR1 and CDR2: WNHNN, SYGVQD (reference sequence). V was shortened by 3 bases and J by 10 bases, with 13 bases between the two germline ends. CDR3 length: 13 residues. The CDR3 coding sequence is TGCGCCAGCAGTGATTTCAGGGCCCCGGAGCAGTTCTTC. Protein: CASSDFRAPEQFF.

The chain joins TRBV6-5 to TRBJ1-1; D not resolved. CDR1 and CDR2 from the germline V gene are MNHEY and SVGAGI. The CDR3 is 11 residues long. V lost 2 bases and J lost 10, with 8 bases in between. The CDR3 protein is CASSYGGGAFF. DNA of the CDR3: TGTGCCAGCAGTTACGGCGGAGGAGCTTTCTTT.

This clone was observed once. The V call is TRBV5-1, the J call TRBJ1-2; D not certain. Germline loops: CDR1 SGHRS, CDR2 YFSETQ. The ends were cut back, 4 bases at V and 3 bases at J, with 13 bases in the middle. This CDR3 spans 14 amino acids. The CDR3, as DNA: TGCGCCAGCAGCCCAGGCTGGGGAGACTATGGCTACACCTTC. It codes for CASSPGWGDYGYTF.

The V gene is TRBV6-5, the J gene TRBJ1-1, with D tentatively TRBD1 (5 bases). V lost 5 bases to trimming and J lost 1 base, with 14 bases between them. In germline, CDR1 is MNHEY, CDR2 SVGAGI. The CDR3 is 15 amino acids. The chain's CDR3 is CASSTPTEPNTEAFF. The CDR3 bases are TGTGCCAGCAGTACCCCGACAGAGCCGAACACTGAAGCTTTCTTT.

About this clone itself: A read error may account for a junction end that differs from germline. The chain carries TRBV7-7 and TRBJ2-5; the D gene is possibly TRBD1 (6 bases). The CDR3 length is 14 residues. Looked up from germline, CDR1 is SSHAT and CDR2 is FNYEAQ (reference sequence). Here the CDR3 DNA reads TGTGCTAGCAGCACCGGGACAAACAAAGAGACCCAGTACTTC. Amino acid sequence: CASSTGTNKETQYF.

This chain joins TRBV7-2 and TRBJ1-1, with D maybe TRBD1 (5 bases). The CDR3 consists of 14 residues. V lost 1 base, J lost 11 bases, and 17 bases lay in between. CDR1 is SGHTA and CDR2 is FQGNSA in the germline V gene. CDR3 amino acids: CASSLVRAADRAFF. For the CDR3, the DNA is TGTGCCAGCAGCTTAGTCAGGGCAGCCGATCGGGCTTTCTTT. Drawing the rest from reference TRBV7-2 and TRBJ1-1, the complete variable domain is GAGVSQSPSNKVTEKGKDVELRCDPISGHTALYWYRQSLGQGLEFLIYFQGNSAPDKSGLPSDRFSAERTGGSVSTLTIQRTQQEDSAVYLCASSLVRAADRAFFGQGTRLTVV.

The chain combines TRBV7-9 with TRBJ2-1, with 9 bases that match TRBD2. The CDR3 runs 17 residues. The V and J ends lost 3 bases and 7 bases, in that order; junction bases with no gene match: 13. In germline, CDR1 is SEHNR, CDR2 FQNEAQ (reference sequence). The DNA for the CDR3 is TGTGCCAGCAGCTTTGTGTCACCGGGACTAGCAAAGAATGAGCAGTTCTTC. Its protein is CASSFVSPGLAKNEQFF. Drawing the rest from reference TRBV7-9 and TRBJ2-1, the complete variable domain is DTGVSQNPRHKITKRGQNVTFRCDPISEHNRLYWYRQTLGQGPEFLTYFQNEAQLEKSRLLSDRFSAERPKGSFSTLEIQRTEQGDSAMYLCASSFVSPGLAKNEQFFGPGTRLTVL.

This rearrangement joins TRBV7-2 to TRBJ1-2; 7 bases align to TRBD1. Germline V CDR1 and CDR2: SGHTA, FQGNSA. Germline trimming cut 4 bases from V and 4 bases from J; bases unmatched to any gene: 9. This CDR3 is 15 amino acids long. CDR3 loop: CASSSGQAAFYGYTF. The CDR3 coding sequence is TGTGCCAGCAGCTCTGGACAGGCCGCTTTCTATGGCTACACCTTC.

The CDR3 DNA reads as TGTGCCAGCAGTCCTCGACAGGCCCCGAACACTGAAGCTTTCTTT. Amino acid sequence: CASSPRQAPNTEAFF. The genes are TRBV27 and TRBJ1-1, with D possibly being TRBD1 (6 bases). The ends were cut back, 5 bases at V and 1 base at J, with 14 bases in the middle. The CDR3 has 15 amino acids. Per the germline V gene, CDR1 is MNHEY and CDR2 is SMNVEV (reference sequence).

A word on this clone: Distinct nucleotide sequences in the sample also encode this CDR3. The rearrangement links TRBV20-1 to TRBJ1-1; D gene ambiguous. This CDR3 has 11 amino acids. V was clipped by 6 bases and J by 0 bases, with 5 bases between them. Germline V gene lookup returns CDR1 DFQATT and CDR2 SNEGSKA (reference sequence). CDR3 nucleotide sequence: TGCAGTGCCCGGGTGAACACTGAAGCTTTCTTT. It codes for CSARVNTEAFF.

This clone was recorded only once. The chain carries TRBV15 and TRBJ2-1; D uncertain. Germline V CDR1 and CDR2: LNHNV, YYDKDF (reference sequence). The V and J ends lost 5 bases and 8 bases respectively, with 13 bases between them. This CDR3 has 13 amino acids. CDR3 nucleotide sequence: TGTGCCACCAGCCTAGGAACTAAACATGAGCAGTTCTTC. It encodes CATSLGTKHEQFF. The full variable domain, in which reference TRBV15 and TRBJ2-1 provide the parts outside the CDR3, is DAMVIQNPRYQVTQFGKPVTLSCSQTLNHNVMYWYQQKSSQAPKLLFHYYDKDFNNEADTPDNFQSRRPNTSFCFLDIRSPGLGDTAMYLCATSLGTKHEQFFGPGTRLTVL.

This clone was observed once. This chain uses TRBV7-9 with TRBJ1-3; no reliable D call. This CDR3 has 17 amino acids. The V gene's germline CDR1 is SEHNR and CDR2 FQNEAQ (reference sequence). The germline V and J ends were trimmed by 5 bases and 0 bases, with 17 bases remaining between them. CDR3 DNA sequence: TGTGCCAGCAGCCCTAGCTGGGGATTGACCTCTGGAAACACCATATATTTT. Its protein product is CASSPSWGLTSGNTIYF.

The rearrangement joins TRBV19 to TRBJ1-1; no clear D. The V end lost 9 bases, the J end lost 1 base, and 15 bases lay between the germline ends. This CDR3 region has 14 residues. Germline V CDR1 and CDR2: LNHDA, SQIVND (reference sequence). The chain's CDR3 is CASKPSGTNTEAFF. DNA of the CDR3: TGTGCCAGCAAACCGTCGGGAACGAACACTGAAGCTTTCTTT.

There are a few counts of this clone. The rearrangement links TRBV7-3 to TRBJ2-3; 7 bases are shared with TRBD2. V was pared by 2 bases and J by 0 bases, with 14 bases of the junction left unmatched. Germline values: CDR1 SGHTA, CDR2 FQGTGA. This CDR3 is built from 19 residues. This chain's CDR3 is CASSLQGKGSSGSTDTQYF. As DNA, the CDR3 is TGTGCCAGCAGCTTACAAGGGAAAGGGTCTAGCGGTAGCACAGATACGCAGTATTTT.

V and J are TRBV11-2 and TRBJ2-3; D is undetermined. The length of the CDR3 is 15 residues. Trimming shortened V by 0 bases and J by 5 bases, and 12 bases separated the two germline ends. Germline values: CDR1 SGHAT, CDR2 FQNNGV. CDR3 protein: CASSLDKIPVDTQYF. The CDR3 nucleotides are TGTGCCAGCAGCTTAGATAAAATACCAGTAGATACGCAGTATTTT.

This CDR3 reads CASSQTGYNSPLHF. The CDR3 coding sequence is TGTGCCAGCAGCCAAACAGGGTATAATTCACCCCTCCACTTT. The rearrangement links TRBV3-1 (or the pseudogene TRBV3-2) to TRBJ1-6; D is perhaps TRBD1 (6 bases). The CDR3 sequence is 14 residues long. V lost 2 bases, J lost 4 bases, and 6 bases lay in between. CDR1 is LGHDT, CDR2 YNNKEL, per germline (reference sequence).

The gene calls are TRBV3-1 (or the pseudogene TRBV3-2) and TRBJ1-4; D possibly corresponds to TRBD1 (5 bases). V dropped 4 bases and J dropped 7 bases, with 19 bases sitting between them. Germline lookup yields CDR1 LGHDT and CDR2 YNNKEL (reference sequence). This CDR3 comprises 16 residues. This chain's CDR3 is CASSPPGRGGTEKLFF. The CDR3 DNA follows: TGTGCCAGCAGCCCTCCGGGTAGGGGAGGGACTGAAAAACTGTTTTTT.

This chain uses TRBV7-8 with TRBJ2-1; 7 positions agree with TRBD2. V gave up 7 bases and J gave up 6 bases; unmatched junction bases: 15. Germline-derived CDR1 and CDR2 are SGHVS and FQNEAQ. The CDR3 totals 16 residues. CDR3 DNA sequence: TGTGCCAGCACCTTGGGGCGGGGGTACTGGAGCAATGAGCAGTTCTTC. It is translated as CASTLGRGYWSNEQFF.

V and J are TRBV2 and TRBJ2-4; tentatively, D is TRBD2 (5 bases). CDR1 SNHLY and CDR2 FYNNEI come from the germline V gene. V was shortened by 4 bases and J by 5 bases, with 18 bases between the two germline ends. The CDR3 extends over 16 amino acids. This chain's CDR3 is CASSGLGRGNENIQYF. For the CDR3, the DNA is TGTGCCAGCAGTGGGTTGGGCCGGGGAAACGAAAACATTCAGTACTTC.

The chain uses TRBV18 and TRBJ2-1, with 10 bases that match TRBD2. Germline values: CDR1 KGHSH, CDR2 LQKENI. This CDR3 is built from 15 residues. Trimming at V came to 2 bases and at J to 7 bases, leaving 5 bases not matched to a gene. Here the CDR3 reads CASSPFTSGENEQFF. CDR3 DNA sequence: TGTGCCAGCTCACCATTTACTAGCGGGGAGAATGAGCAGTTCTTC.

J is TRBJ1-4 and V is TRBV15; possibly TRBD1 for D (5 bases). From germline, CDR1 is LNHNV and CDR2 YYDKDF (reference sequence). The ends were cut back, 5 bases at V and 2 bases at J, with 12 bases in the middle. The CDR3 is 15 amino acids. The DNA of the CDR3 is TGTGCCACCAGCCCTAGGGGTGCCACTAATGAAAAACTGTTTTTT. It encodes CATSPRGATNEKLFF.